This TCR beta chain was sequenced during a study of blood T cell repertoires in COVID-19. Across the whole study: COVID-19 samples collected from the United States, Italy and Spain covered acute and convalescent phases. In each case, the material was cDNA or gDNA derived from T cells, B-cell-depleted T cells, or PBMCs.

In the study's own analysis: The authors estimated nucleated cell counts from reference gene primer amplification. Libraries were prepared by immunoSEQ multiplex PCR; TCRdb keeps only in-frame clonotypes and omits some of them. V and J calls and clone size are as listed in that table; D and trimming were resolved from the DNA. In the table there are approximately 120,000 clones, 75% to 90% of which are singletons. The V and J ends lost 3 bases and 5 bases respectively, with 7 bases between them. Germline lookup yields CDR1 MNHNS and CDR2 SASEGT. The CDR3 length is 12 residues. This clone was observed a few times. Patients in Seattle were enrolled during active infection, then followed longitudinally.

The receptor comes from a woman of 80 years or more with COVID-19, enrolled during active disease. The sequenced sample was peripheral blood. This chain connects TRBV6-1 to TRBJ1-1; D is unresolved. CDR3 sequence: CASSDGRTEAFF. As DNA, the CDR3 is TGTGCCAGCAGTGATGGCAGGACTGAAGCTTTCTTT.